Following are 14 T cell receptor beta chains from one sample sequenced in a study of cytomegalovirus exposure and HLA in healthy donors. Researchers ran the PCR with 60 Vbeta and 13 Jbeta primers. Some clones are missing from TCRdb's copy, which holds only in-frame ones; the method was immunoSEQ multiplex PCR. The sample lists 100,000 to 150,000 clones, 77% occurring once. Sequenced: PBMCs. All receptors come from a male donor in good health and CMV-seropositive.

There are a few counts of this clone. The J gene is TRBJ2-7, the V gene TRBV28; D possibly corresponds to TRBD1 (6 bases). The germline V gene has CDR1 MDHEN and CDR2 SYDVKM. The V and J ends lost 2 bases and 2 bases respectively, with 10 bases between them. The CDR3 contains 14 residues. The CDR3 DNA reads TGTGCCAGCAGTTTAGGTGGGACACCCTACGAGCAGTACTTC. Translation gives CASSLGGTPYEQYF.

This clone was seen only a few times. This chain connects TRBV7-6 to TRBJ2-3; 14 bases match TRBD2. The CDR3 is made up of 19 amino acids. The J segment lost 4 bases and the V segment lost 1 base, leaving 10 bases of the junction unmatched. The germline gives CDR1 SGHVS, CDR2 FNYEAQ. The CDR3 DNA reads TGTGCCAGCAGCTTAGATAGTAGGGGACTAGCGGGAGTCTCAGATACGCAGTATTTT. Residues: CASSLDSRGLAGVSDTQYF.

This chain links TRBV28 with TRBJ1-5; 7 bases match TRBD1. The CDR3 has 15 residues. The ends lost 6 bases at V and 0 bases at J; junction bases unmatched: 5. Germline-derived CDR1 and CDR2 are MDHEN and SYDVKM. The DNA of the CDR3 is TGTGCCAGCAGGCGGGACAGATATAGCAATCAGCCCCAGCATTTT. This encodes CASRRDRYSNQPQHF. Filled out from reference TRBV28 and TRBJ1-5, the complete variable domain reads DVKVTQSSRYLVKRTGEKVFLECVQDMDHENMFWYRQDPGLGLRLIYFSYDVKMKEKGDIPEGYSVSREKKERFSLILESASTNQTSMYLCASRRDRYSNQPQHFGDGTRLSIL.

This chain links TRBV2 with TRBJ1-3, with D possibly TRBD1 on 5 matching bases. V shed 8 bases and J shed 4 bases, with 21 bases lying between them. Germline V gives CDR1 SNHLY, CDR2 FYNNEI. CDR3 size: 16 residues. The DNA of the CDR3 is TGTGCCAGCTCCCGCCCATCCTTCGGACACGGAAACACCATATATTTT. As protein: CASSRPSFGHGNTIYF.

The chain joins TRBV2 to TRBJ2-7, with TRBD2 matching over 7 bases. Germline V gene data show CDR1 as SNHLY and CDR2 as FYNNEI. The CDR3 contains 16 residues. The V and J ends lost 7 bases and 4 bases, in that order; junction bases with no gene match: 16. The CDR3 sequence: CASIPRGAGEIYEQYF. The CDR3, as DNA: TGTGCCAGCATTCCCCGAGGGGCGGGGGAGATATACGAGCAGTACTTC.

This rearrangement joins TRBV6-5 to TRBJ1-1, with D unclear. The CDR3 is 12 amino acids. Looked up from germline, CDR1 is MNHEY and CDR2 is SVGAGI. V was clipped by 2 bases and J by 7 bases, with 8 bases between them. CDR3 residues: CASSYRGDEAFF. CDR3 nucleotides: TGTGCCAGCAGTTACAGAGGAGATGAAGCTTTCTTT.

The chain is built from TRBV6-1 and TRBJ2-7; D gene ambiguous. This CDR3 spans 13 amino acids. Trimming stripped 7 bases from V and 2 bases from J, with 12 bases between. The germline V gene has CDR1 MNHNS and CDR2 SASEGT. CDR3 DNA sequence: TGTGCCAGCAACGCAGGCTATACCTACGAGCAGTACTTC. Translated, it gives CASNAGYTYEQYF.

This clone has just a few counts. CDR3: CASSVSGGSPLHF. The CDR3 coding sequence is TGTGCCAGCAGCGTATCGGGTGGTTCACCCCTCCACTTT. This sequence joins TRBV9 and TRBJ1-6; no firm D call. V gave up 1 base and J gave up 9 bases, with 8 bases separating them. This CDR3 comprises 13 residues. Germline CDR1 SGDLS, CDR2 YYNGEE.

A word on this clone: The junction does not match germline at one end; this may be a read error. The chain recombines TRBV27 with TRBJ2-7; 8 nucleotides agree with TRBD2. The CDR3 has 17 residues. The germline V gene has CDR1 MNHEY and CDR2 SMNVEV (reference sequence). The CDR3 nucleotides are TGTGCCAGCAGTTTATCCGTCTGGAGCGGGGGCTCCCACGAGCAGTACTTC. It encodes CASSLSVWSGGSHEQYF.

Here the CDR3 DNA reads TGTGCCAGCAGTTACGGGGCGGGAGGGCCCTACGAGCAGTACTTC. This translates into CASSYGAGGPYEQYF. The gene calls are TRBV6-6 and TRBJ2-7, with TRBD2 identical over 9 bases. The length of the CDR3 is 15 residues. Per germline, CDR1 MNHNY and CDR2 SVGAGI (reference sequence). V shed 2 bases, J shed 2 bases, and the junction held 4 bases outside the gene matches.

This chain uses TRBV5-4 with TRBJ2-2, with TRBD2 identical over 8 bases. The V gene end was trimmed by 1 base and the J gene end by 5 bases; junction bases not matched to a gene: 4. The CDR3 consists of 15 residues. Germline lookup yields CDR1 SGHNT and CDR2 YYREEE (reference sequence). The CDR3 spells CASSLSGRVTGELFF. CDR3 DNA sequence: TGTGCCAGCAGCTTGTCCGGGAGGGTGACCGGGGAGCTGTTTTTT.

The chain links TRBV28 to TRBJ2-1, with 9 bases lining up with TRBD1. The CDR3 consists of 15 residues. V shed 5 bases, J shed 5 bases, and the junction held 7 bases outside the gene matches. The germline V gene has CDR1 MDHEN and CDR2 SYDVKM. The DNA for the CDR3 is TGTGCCAGCAGTGGGGGACAGGGCTTTAACAATGAGCAGTTCTTC. Protein: CASSGGQGFNNEQFF. Complete variable domain (other parts from reference TRBV28 and TRBJ2-1): DVKVTQSSRYLVKRTGEKVFLECVQDMDHENMFWYRQDPGLGLRLIYFSYDVKMKEKGDIPEGYSVSREKKERFSLILESASTNQTSMYLCASSGGQGFNNEQFFGPGTRLTVL.

This chain links TRBV27 with TRBJ1-1, with a weak D call TRBD1 (5 bases). Trimming cost V 6 bases and J 2 bases, with 13 bases left between them. The germline gives CDR1 MNHEY, CDR2 SMNVEV (reference sequence). CDR3 length: 14 residues. CDR3 residues: CASRAGGANTEAFF. DNA for the CDR3: TGTGCCAGCAGGGCCGGCGGGGCTAACACTGAAGCTTTCTTT.

This chain joins TRBV5-4 and TRBJ2-2; a possible D gene is TRBD1 (6 bases). The CDR3 has 15 residues. Germline CDR1 and CDR2: SGHNT and YYREEE (reference sequence). V dropped 5 bases and J dropped 2 bases, with 13 bases sitting between them. CDR3 sequence (DNA): TGTGCCAGCAGGGCCGGGACAAACAACACCGGGGAGCTGTTTTTT. It encodes CASRAGTNNTGELFF.